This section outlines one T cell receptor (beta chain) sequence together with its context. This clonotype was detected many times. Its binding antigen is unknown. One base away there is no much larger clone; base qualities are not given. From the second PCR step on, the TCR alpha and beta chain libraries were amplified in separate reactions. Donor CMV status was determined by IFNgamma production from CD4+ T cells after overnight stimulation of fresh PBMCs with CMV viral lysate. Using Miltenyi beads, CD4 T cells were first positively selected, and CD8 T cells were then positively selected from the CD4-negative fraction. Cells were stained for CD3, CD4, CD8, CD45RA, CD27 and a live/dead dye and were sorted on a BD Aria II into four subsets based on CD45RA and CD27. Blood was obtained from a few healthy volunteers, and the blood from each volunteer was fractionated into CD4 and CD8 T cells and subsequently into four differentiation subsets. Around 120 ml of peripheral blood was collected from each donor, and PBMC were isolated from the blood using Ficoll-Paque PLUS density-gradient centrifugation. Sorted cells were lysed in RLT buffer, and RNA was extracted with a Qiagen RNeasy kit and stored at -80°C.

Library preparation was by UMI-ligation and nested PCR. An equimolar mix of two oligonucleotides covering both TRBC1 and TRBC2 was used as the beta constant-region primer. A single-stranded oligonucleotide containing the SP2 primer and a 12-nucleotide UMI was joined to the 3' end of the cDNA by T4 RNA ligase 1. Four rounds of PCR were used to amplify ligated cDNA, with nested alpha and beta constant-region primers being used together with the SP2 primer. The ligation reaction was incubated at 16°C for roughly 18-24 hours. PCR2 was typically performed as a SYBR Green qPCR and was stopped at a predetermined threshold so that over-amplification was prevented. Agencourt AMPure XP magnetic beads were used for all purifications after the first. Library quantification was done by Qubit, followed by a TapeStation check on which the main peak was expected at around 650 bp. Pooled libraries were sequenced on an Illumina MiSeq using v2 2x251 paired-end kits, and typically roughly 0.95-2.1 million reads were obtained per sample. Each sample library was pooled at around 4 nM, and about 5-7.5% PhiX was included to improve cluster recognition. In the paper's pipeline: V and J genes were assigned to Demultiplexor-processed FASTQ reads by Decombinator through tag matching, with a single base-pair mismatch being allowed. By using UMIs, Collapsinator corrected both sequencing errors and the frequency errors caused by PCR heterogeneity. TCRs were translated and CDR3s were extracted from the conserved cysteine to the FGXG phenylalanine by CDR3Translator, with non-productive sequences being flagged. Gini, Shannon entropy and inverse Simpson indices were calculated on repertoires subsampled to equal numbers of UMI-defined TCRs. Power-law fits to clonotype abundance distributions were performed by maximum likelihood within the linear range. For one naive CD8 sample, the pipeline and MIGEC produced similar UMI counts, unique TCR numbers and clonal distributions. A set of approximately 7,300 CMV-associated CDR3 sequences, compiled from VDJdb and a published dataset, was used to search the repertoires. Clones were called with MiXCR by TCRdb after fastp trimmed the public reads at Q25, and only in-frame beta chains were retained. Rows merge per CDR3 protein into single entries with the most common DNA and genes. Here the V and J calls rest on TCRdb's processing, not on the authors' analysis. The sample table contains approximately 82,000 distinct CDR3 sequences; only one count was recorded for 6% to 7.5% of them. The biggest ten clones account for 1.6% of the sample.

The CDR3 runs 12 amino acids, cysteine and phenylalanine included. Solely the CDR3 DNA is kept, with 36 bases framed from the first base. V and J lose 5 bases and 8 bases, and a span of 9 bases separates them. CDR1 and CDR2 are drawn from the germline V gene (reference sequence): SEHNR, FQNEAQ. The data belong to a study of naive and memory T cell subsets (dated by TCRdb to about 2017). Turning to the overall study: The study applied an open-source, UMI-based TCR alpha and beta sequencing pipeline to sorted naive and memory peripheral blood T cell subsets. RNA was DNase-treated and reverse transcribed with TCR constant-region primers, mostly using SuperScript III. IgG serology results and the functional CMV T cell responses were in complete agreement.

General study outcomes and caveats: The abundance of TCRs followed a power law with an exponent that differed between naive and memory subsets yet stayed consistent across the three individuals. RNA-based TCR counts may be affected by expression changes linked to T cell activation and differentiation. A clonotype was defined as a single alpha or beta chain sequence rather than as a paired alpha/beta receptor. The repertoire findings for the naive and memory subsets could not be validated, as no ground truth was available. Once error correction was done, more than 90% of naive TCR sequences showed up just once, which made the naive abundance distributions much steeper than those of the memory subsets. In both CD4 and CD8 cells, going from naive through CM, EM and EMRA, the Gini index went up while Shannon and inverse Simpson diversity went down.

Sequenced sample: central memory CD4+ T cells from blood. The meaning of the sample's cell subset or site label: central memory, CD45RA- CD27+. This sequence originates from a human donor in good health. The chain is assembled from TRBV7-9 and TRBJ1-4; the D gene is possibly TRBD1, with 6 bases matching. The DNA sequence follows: TGTGCCAGCAGCAGACAGGTCGAAAAACTGTTTTTT. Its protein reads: CASSRQVEKLFF.